This T cell receptor beta chain stems from a study of cytomegalovirus exposure and HLA in healthy donors. Study results and limitations: A subsequent analysis found that TCR clusters from the first cohort also tended to co-occur in the roughly 120 validation repertoires, with about 93% of cluster scores above 0. Rare sequences made up most TCRs, while some public TCRs were found in many donors. The study flagged 150 to 200 TCR beta chains as cytomegalovirus-associated.

The CDR3 has 16 residues. V shed 3 bases and J 4 bases; nucleotides not matched to a gene: 9. The germline CDR1 and CDR2 sequences are SGDLS and YYNGEE. Assay: immunoSEQ multiplex PCR; the TCRdb copy retains only in-frame clones and omits some. Altogether roughly 48,000 clones are present, 80% to 90% being singletons, with the ten largest covering about 6.7%. On this clone: What it binds is not known.

Donors were drawn from the approximately 130-subject validation cohort, separate from the approximately 670-subject first cohort. Sequencing was done on a sample of PBMCs. The source is a woman aged 30 to 39 in good health and CMV-seronegative. V gene TRBV9 combines with J gene TRBJ2-2, with 7 bases lining up with TRBD2. CDR3 DNA sequence: TGTGCCAGCAGCGACCCGCTAGCGGAAGCCACCGGGGAGCTGTTTTTT. As protein: CASSDPLAEATGELFF.